These 3 T cell receptor beta chains came from one sample sequenced in a study of blood T cell repertoires in COVID-19. Only in-frame clones appear in the TCRdb table, and some are missing; sequencing was by immunoSEQ multiplex PCR. The data contain 45,000 or so clones, about 87% of them singletons. The sample comprised peripheral blood. The receptors stem from a woman of 80 years or more with COVID-19, enrolled during active disease.

V is TRBV7-9 and J is TRBJ1-2; D not certain. V was pared by 10 bases and J by 6 bases, with 12 bases between. This CDR3 contains 11 residues. The germline V gene encodes CDR1 SEHNR and CDR2 FQNEAQ (reference sequence). The CDR3 here is CATRTGDGYTF. The CDR3 DNA reads as TGTGCCACCAGAACCGGGGATGGCTACACCTTC. The complete variable domain, with remaining parts taken from reference TRBV7-9 and TRBJ1-2, reads DTGVSQNPRHKITKRGQNVTFRCDPISEHNRLYWYRQTLGQGPEFLTYFQNEAQLEKSRLLSDRFSAERPKGSFSTLEIQRTEQGDSAMYLCATRTGDGYTFGSGTRLTVV.

This sequence joins TRBV29-1 and TRBJ2-3; 13 nucleotides agree with TRBD2. The CDR3 sequence is 15 residues long. From germline, CDR1 is SQVTM and CDR2 ANQGSEA. Trimming took 8 bases from V and 5 from J; bases not matched to a gene: 10. The CDR3 DNA is TGCAGCACCTCCGGGACTAGCGGGATGCGAGATACGCAGTATTTT. Amino acids: CSTSGTSGMRDTQYF.

The chain carries TRBV7-2 and TRBJ2-7, with unresolved D. Trimming stripped 5 bases from V and 2 bases from J, with 4 bases between. Germline-derived CDR1 and CDR2 are SGHTA and FQGNSA. The CDR3 is 11 amino acids. The CDR3 bases are TGTGCCAGCAGCCGGGCCTACGAGCAGTACTTC. It translates to CASSRAYEQYF.